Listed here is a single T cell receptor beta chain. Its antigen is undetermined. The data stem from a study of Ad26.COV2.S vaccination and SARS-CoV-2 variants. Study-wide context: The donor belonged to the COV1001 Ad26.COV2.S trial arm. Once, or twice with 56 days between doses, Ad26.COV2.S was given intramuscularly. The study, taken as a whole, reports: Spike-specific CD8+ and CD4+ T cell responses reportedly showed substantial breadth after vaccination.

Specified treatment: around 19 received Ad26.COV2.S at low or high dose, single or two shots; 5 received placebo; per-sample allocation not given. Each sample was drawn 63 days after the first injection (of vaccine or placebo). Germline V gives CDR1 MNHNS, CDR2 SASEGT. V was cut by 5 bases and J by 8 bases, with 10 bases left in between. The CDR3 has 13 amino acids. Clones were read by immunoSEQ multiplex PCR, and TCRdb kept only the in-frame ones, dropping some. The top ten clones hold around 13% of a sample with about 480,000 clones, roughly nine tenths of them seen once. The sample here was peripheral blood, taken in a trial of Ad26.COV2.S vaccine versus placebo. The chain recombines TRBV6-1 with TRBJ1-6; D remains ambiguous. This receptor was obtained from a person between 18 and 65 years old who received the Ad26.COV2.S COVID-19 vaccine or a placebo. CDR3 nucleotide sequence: TGTGCCAGCAGTACGATATACGATTCACCCCTCCACTTT. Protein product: CASSTIYDSPLHF.